This is a list of T cell receptor beta chains from one sample in a study of post-analysis software for immune sequencing data. TCRdb reanalysed the PCR reads using MiXCR and keeps one entry per CDR3 protein. Of fewer than 600,000 distinct CDR3 sequences in the sample, 45% were seen once. What was sequenced was blood. The receptors stem from a girl between 5 and 17 years old with multiple sclerosis. Both conserved end residues are part of each CDR3. The D gene is left open where the match is weak. Size is omitted from some rows. Given values are once, few, many or a class for expanded clones.

v_gene,d_gene,abundance,j_gene,CDR3aa,CDR3nt
TRBV12-3/TRBV12-4,TRBD1,few,TRBJ2-3,CASSSDRETDTQYF,TGTGCCAGCAGTTCGGACAGGGAGACAGATACGCAGTATTTT
TRBV7-2,TRBD2,-,TRBJ2-7,CASSLRPSGLSYEQYF,TGTGCCAGCAGCCTCCGACCTAGCGGGCTCTCCTACGAGCAGTACTTC
TRBV29-1,-,-,TRBJ2-7,CSVEGGRQESQYF,TGCAGCGTTGAAGGGGGGCGGCAAGAGTCCCAGTACTTC
TRBV29-1,-,-,TRBJ2-3,CSVEALVDTQYF,TGCAGCGTTGAAGCCCTCGTAGATACGCAGTATTTT
TRBV5-1,-,-,TRBJ1-2,CASSQWGEKNYGYTF,TGCGCCAGCAGCCAGTGGGGGGAGAAAAACTATGGCTACACCTTC
TRBV5-1,TRBD2,few,TRBJ2-1,CASSLGLAGAPPNEQFF,TGCGCCAGCAGCTTGGGGCTAGCGGGAGCCCCTCCCAATGAGCAGTTCTTC
TRBV5-1,-,-,TRBJ1-2,CASSLEGGGWNGYTF,TGCGCCAGCAGCTTGGAGGGAGGAGGATGGAATGGCTACACCTTC
TRBV6-6,-,-,TRBJ2-7,CASLPTGRSFYEQYF,TGTGCCAGCCTACCCACAGGGAGGTCTTTCTACGAGCAGTACTTC
TRBV7-3,-,-,TRBJ2-1,CASSFNGIGNEQFF,TGTGCCAGCAGCTTCAACGGGATAGGCAATGAGCAGTTCTTC
TRBV9,-,few,TRBJ2-5,CASSVRGQGETQYF,TGTGCCAGCAGCGTACGAGGGCAGGGCGAGACCCAGTACTTC
TRBV19,-,-,TRBJ2-7,CASSINPRDENEQYF,TGTGCCAGTAGTATCAATCCCCGGGACGAGAACGAGCAGTACTTC
TRBV5-1,TRBD2,-,TRBJ2-7,CASSPGLAGGPVYEQYF,TGCGCCAGCAGCCCCGGACTAGCGGGAGGGCCGGTCTACGAGCAGTACTTC
TRBV10-1,-,-,TRBJ2-1,CASGEPGEGEQFF,TGCGCCAGCGGTGAACCCGGAGAGGGTGAGCAGTTCTTC
TRBV28,-,few,TRBJ2-7,CASSPNGPYEQYF,TGTGCCAGCAGTCCGAATGGTCCTTACGAGCAGTACTTC
TRBV20-1,TRBD1,many,TRBJ1-2,CSAIRQGSYGYTF,TGCAGTGCTATACGACAGGGGAGCTATGGCTACACCTTC
TRBV29-1,-,few,TRBJ1-6,CSARRNNNSPLHF,TGCAGCGCCCGACGAAACAATAATTCACCCCTCCACTTT
TRBV7-9,-,-,TRBJ2-7,CASSPPRGPLYEQYF,TGTGCCAGCAGCCCACCGAGGGGACCTCTCTACGAGCAGTACTTC
TRBV29-1,-,-,TRBJ1-1,CSVEDQTRTRASQWGTEAFF,TGCAGCGTTGAAGACCAAACCCGGACCCGCGCATCCCAATGGGGCACTGAAGCTTTCTTT
TRBV5-1,-,-,TRBJ2-1,CASSLDLHNEQFF,TGCGCCAGCAGCTTGGACCTCCACAATGAGCAGTTCTTC
TRBV27,TRBD1,few,TRBJ2-7,CASSIGQGPIYEQYF,TGTGCCAGCAGTATCGGACAGGGGCCCATTTACGAGCAGTACTTC
TRBV2,-,few,TRBJ2-3,CASKASVLSTQYF,TGTGCCAGCAAGGCATCGGTGTTAAGTACGCAGTATTTT
TRBV9,-,few,TRBJ2-1,CASSVARGSYNEQFF,TGTGCCAGCAGCGTAGCGCGGGGCTCCTACAATGAGCAGTTCTTC
TRBV7-9,-,-,TRBJ1-1,CASSSGVLNTEAFF,TGTGCCAGCAGCTCCGGGGTCCTGAACACTGAAGCTTTCTTT
TRBV4-3,TRBD1,-,TRBJ2-5,CASSQDTGGETQYF,TGCGCCAGCAGCCAAGATACAGGGGGAGAGACCCAGTACTTC
TRBV12-3/TRBV12-4,-,-,TRBJ2-2,CAGSQIAALNTGELFF,TGTGCCGGCAGTCAAATAGCGGCCCTTAACACCGGGGAGCTGTTTTTT
TRBV27,TRBD1,-,TRBJ2-2,CASSSGTATGELFF,TGTGCCAGCAGCTCCGGGACAGCCACCGGGGAGCTGTTTTTT
TRBV12-3/TRBV12-4,TRBD1,few,TRBJ2-3,CASTIGNRGTDTQYF,TGTGCCAGCACCATCGGGAACAGGGGGACGGATACGCAGTATTTT
TRBV28,TRBD2,-,TRBJ2-7,CASSLDLRLAVNEQYF,TGTGCCAGCAGTTTGGATTTGAGGCTAGCGGTTAACGAGCAGTACTTC
TRBV3-1,TRBD1,few,TRBJ2-1,CASSQLTGGKHEQFF,TGTGCCAGCAGCCAACTCACAGGGGGCAAGCATGAGCAGTTCTTC
TRBV29-1,-,-,TRBJ2-5,CSSSLLGVETQYF,TGCAGCTCGTCCCTTCTAGGGGTCGAGACCCAGTACTTC
TRBV14,TRBD2,-,TRBJ2-1,CASSLGGLAGVRWQFF,TGTGCCAGCAGCCTAGGGGGACTAGCGGGAGTTAGATGGCAGTTCTTC
TRBV3-1,-,-,TRBJ2-5,CASSQFNGMGETQYF,TGTGCCAGCAGCCAATTTAATGGGATGGGAGAGACCCAGTACTTC
TRBV6-7,TRBD2,-,TRBJ2-5,CASSYGIAGGQRTQYF,TGTGCCAGCAGTTACGGGATAGCGGGAGGTCAGAGAACCCAGTACTTC
TRBV25-1,-,few,TRBJ2-5,CASSDFSRVLLQGEETQYF,TGTGCCAGCAGTGATTTTTCGAGGGTATTGCTGCAGGGAGAAGAGACCCAGTACTTC
TRBV4-3,-,-,TRBJ2-3,CASSHGVVSDTQYF,TGCGCCAGCAGCCACGGGGTAGTGTCAGATACGCAGTATTTT
TRBV7-2,TRBD1,-,TRBJ1-1,CASSYGTAVNTEAFF,TGTGCCAGCAGCTACGGGACAGCGGTGAACACTGAAGCTTTCTTT
TRBV7-3,TRBD2,-,TRBJ2-3,CASSLLLATDTQYF,TGTGCCAGCAGCTTACTACTAGCGACGGATACGCAGTATTTT
TRBV7-2,-,-,TRBJ2-1,CASSDKYNEQFF,TGTGCCAGCAGTGACAAGTACAATGAGCAGTTCTTC
TRBV12-3/TRBV12-4,-,-,TRBJ2-4,CASSIGGQQNIQYF,TGTGCCAGCAGTATCGGGGGACAGCAAAACATTCAGTACTTC
TRBV9,-,few,TRBJ1-1,CASSETGEENTEAFF,TGTGCCAGCAGCGAAACGGGGGAGGAGAACACTGAAGCTTTCTTT
TRBV7-9,-,-,TRBJ2-7,CASSPSCEQYF,TGTGCCAGCAGCCCGAGTTGCGAGCAGTACTTC
TRBV7-2,TRBD2,few,TRBJ2-1,CASSFTGLYEQFF,TGTGCCAGCAGCTTCACGGGACTATATGAGCAGTTCTTC
TRBV7-8,TRBD1,few,TRBJ2-7,CASSLAQGADEQYF,TGTGCCAGCAGCTTAGCCCAGGGGGCCGACGAGCAGTACTTC
TRBV5-1,TRBD1,-,TRBJ2-5,CASSSPGQDNQYF,TGCGCCAGCAGTTCTCCGGGACAGGATAACCAGTACTTC
TRBV7-9,-,-,TRBJ2-3,CASSLGAYTDTQYF,TGTGCCAGCAGCTTGGGGGCCTACACAGATACGCAGTATTTT
TRBV7-9,TRBD1,few,TRBJ1-5,CASSSQGAVGNQPQHF,TGTGCCAGCAGCTCCCAGGGGGCTGTGGGCAATCAGCCCCAGCATTTT
TRBV11-2,TRBD1,-,TRBJ2-3,CASSSLGEGTGTQYF,TGTGCCAGCAGCTCCCTTGGCGAGGGGACAGGTACGCAGTATTTT
TRBV6-5,-,once,TRBJ1-1,CASNPRSGTEAFF,TGTGCCAGCAACCCTCGAAGTGGCACTGAAGCTTTCTTT
TRBV25-1,-,-,TRBJ2-5,CASKGVAGETQYF,TGTGCCAGCAAAGGGGTGGCGGGAGAGACCCAGTACTTC
TRBV6-2/TRBV6-3,-,-,TRBJ2-7,CASSYSASRGLGYEQYF,TGTGCCAGCAGTTACTCCGCAAGTCGCGGGCTGGGCTACGAGCAGTACTTC
TRBV5-1,-,many,TRBJ2-7,CASSLDRGEQYF,TGCGCCAGCAGCTTGGATCGTGGGGAGCAGTACTTC
TRBV7-9,-,few,TRBJ1-5,CASSPVEGVGPSNQPQHF,TGTGCCAGCAGCCCAGTCGAGGGGGTAGGGCCGAGCAATCAGCCCCAGCATTTT
TRBV6-1,TRBD2,few,TRBJ2-1,CVSSRTSANEQFF,TGTGTCAGCTCACGGACTAGCGCCAATGAGCAGTTCTTC
TRBV3-1,-,-,TRBJ2-1,CASSGMLDNEQFF,TGTGCCAGCAGTGGAATGTTGGACAATGAGCAGTTCTTC
TRBV4-1,TRBD2,many,TRBJ2-3,CASSQTSGSPDTQYF,TGCGCCAGCAGCCAAACTAGCGGGAGCCCAGATACGCAGTATTTT